This T cell receptor (beta chain) is drawn from a study of T cell changes during pregnancy in multiple sclerosis. Clones were sequenced by immunoSEQ multiplex PCR, and TCRdb holds only the in-frame ones, with some missing. The data show some 56,000 clones, 92% seen once. The germline CDR1 and CDR2 sequences are KGHSH and LQKENI. The V gene lost 3 bases and the J gene lost 9 bases, with 18 bases spanning the gap. The CDR3 sequence is 15 residues long. The chain links TRBV18 to TRBJ2-4, with a tentative D call TRBD1 (6 bases). The sequence was collected from a female donor in good health, enrolled as a control in a pregnancy study. The specimen comprised peripheral blood, sampled in the third trimester of pregnancy. CDR3 DNA: TGTGCCAGCTCACCTTTCAGAGGGGGAGAGGGCATTCAGTACTTC. As protein: CASSPFRGGEGIQYF.